This TCR beta chain was obtained from a study of monozygotic twins with inflammatory bowel disease. In regard to this clonotype: Its antigen remains unidentified.

The germline gives CDR1 SGHRS, CDR2 YFSETQ. The CDR3 covers 18 residues. Points from the study as a whole: The data offered no way to tell different T cell subtypes apart.

Nested PCRs of approximately 16 and 9 cycles, two in total, were run on TCRalpha and TCRbeta cDNA. Reprocessing the 5' RACE reads, TCRdb reports a single entry for every CDR3 protein and omits DNA. The table for this sample gives 440,000 or so distinct CDR3 sequences. The source material was blood. This chain joins TRBV5-1 and TRBJ1-6; as DNA is missing, the TRBD1 call by TCRdb cannot be tested. The source is a human donor with ulcerative colitis or Crohn's disease, or a healthy co-twin of an affected twin (not recorded which). CDR3 sequence: CASSLAAGTGERNSPLHF. Full variable domain (outside the CDR3, taken from reference TRBV5-1 and TRBJ1-6): KAGVTQTPRYLIKTRGQQVTLSCSPISGHRSVSWYQQTPGQGLQFLFEYFSETQRNKGNFPGRFSGRQFSNSRSEMNVSTLELGDSALYLCASSLAAGTGERNSPLHFGNGTRLTVT.